The present entry profiles one TCR beta chain with its context. In germline, CDR1 is MNHEY, CDR2 SVGAGI. Trimming shortened V by 2 bases and J by 2 bases, and 16 bases separated the two germline ends. This CDR3 has 16 residues. This entry is derived from a study of blood T cell repertoires in COVID-19. Study context: Some COVID-19 samples were acute and others convalescent; all came from the United States, Italy and Spain. The cDNA or gDNA used as material had been derived from T cells, B-cell-depleted T cells, or PBMCs.

In the original workflow: Counts of nucleated cells, estimated from reference gene primer amplification, were obtained. Repertoires were generated with immunoSEQ multiplex PCR, while TCRdb's copy carries only in-frame clones and drops some. V, J and clone size are those of that table, while D and trimming were read from the DNA. The data contain about 100,000 clones, 85% to 90% of them singletons. The sequenced material came from peripheral blood. The chain couples TRBV6-5 to TRBJ2-7; D gene uncertain. The origin of this receptor is a human donor in a cohort sampled during active COVID-19. The CDR3 coding sequence is TGTGCCAGCAGTTACGGGTCCGGAGACTTAGCCTACGAGCAGTACTTC. It codes for CASSYGSGDLAYEQYF.